This T cell receptor beta chain was documented in a study of CD8+ T cells in alopecia areata. The germline gives CDR1 SGHRS, CDR2 YFSETQ. The CDR3 spans 16 residues. Trimming took 1 base from V and 0 from J, leaving 13 bases between them. Following RNA extraction, reverse transcription yielded cDNA that acted as the sequencing template. Generated by immunoSEQ multiplex PCR, the TCRdb table keeps only in-frame clones and is missing some. There are about 200,000 clones in the sample; roughly 64% occur only once, and approximately 5.1% lies in the top ten. The sample's treatment: oral pan-JAK inhibitor, 5-10 mg twice daily.

The sequence came from a human donor with alopecia areata. The starting material was CD4+ T cells sorted from blood, obtained at week 24, from a patient treated with tofacitinib. V and J are TRBV5-1 and TRBJ1-2; no clear D. The CDR3 region has the DNA TGCGCCAGCAGCTTGCCCGGGATGGGTTCTAACTATGGCTACACCTTC. Amino acid sequence: CASSLPGMGSNYGYTF.